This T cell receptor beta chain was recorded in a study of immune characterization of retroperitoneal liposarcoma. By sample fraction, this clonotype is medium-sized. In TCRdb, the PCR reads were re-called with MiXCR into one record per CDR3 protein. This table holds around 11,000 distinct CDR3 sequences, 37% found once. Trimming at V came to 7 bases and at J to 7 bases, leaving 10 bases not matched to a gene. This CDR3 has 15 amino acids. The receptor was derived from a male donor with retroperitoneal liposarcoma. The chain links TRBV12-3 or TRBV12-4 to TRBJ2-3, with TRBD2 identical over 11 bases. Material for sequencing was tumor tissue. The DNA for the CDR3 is TGTGCCAGCACCATAGCGGGAGGGCCGGGTTATACGCAGTATTTT. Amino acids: CASTIAGGPGYTQYF.